The present T cell receptor (beta chain) was sequenced within a study of T cell changes during pregnancy in multiple sclerosis. Sequencing was performed with immunoSEQ multiplex PCR; in TCRdb, only in-frame clones are kept and a portion is missing. The table shows over 85,000 clones, with roughly 91% occurring only once. V lost 4 bases to trimming and J lost 3 bases; unmatched junction nucleotides: 5. Germline loops: CDR1 SGHRS, CDR2 YFSETQ. The CDR3 runs 14 residues. Sample: peripheral blood, taken after pregnancy. V and J are TRBV5-1 and TRBJ2-3, with 7 bases matching TRBD1. The receptor comes from a female donor in good health, enrolled as a control in a pregnancy study. The CDR3 DNA is TGCGCCAGCAGCCTAGGACAGGAGACAGATACGCAGTATTTT. Residues: CASSLGQETDTQYF. The entire variable domain, with the rest obtained from reference TRBV5-1 and TRBJ2-3, is as follows: KAGVTQTPRYLIKTRGQQVTLSCSPISGHRSVSWYQQTPGQGLQFLFEYFSETQRNKGNFPGRFSGRQFSNSRSEMNVSTLELGDSALYLCASSLGQETDTQYFGPGTRLTVL.